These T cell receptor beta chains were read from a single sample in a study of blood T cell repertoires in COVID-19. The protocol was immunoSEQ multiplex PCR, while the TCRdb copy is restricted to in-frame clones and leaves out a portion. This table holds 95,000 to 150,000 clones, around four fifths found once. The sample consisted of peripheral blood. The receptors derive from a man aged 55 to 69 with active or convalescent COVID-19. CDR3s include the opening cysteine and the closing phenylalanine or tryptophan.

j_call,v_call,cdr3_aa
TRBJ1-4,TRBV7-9,CASSPGVGEKLFF
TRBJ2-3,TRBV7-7,CASSIGGDSSTDTQYF
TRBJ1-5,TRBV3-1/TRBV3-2,CASSLQGQPQHF
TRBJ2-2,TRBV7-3,CASSAPGQGDSTGELFF
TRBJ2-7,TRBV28,CASSLSRGGPLQF
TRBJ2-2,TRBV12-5,CASGLWTANTGELFF
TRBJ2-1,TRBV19,CASSGLDHEQFF
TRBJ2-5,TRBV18,CASSPGTGVGQETQYF
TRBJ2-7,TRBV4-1,CASSQDVIENEQYF
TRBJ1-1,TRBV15,CATSRGLNTEAFF
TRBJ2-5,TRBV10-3,CAISEQGARETQYF
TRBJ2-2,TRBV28,CASTRAGRNTGELFF
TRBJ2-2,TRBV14,CASSQGSRGTGELFF
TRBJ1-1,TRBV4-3,CASSQASDRNTEAFF